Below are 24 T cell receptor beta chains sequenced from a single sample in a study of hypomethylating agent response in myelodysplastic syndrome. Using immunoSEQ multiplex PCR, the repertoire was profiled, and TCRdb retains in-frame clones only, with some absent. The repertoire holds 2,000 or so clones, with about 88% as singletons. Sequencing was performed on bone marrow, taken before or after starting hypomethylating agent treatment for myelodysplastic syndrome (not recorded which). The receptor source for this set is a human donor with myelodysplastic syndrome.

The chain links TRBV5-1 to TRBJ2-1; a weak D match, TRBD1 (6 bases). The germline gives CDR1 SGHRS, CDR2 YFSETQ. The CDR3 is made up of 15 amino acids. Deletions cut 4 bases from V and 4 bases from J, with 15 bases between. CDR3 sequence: CASSPQGGQYNEQFF. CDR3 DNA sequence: TGCGCCAGCAGCCCTCAAGGGGGTCAATACAATGAGCAGTTCTTC. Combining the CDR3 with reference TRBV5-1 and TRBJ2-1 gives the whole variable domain KAGVTQTPRYLIKTRGQQVTLSCSPISGHRSVSWYQQTPGQGLQFLFEYFSETQRNKGNFPGRFSGRQFSNSRSEMNVSTLELGDSALYLCASSPQGGQYNEQFFGPGTRLTVL.

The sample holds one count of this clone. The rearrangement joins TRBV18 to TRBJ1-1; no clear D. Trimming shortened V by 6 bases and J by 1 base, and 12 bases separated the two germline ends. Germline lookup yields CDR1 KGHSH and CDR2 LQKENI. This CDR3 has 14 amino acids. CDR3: CASSQVQRNTEAFF. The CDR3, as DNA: TGTGCCAGCTCTCAAGTACAAAGGAACACTGAAGCTTTCTTT.

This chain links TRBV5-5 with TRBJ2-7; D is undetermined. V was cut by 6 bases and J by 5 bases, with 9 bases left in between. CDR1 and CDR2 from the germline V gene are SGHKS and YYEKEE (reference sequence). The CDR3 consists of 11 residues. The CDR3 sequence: CASTEGNEQYF. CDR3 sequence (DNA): TGTGCCAGCACAGAAGGTAACGAGCAGTACTTC.

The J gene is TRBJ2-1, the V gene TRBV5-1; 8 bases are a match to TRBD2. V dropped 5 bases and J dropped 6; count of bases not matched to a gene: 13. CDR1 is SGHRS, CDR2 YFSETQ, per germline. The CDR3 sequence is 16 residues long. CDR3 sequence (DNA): TGCGCCAGCAGTCTCGGGAGCGGGAGAGCAATCAATGAGCAGTTCTTC. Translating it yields CASSLGSGRAINEQFF.

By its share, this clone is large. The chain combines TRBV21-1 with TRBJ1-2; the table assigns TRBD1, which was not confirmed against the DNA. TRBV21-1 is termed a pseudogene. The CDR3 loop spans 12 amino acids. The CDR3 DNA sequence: TGTGCCAGCAACAGGACAGTCTATGGCTACACCTTC. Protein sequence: CASNRTVYGYTF.

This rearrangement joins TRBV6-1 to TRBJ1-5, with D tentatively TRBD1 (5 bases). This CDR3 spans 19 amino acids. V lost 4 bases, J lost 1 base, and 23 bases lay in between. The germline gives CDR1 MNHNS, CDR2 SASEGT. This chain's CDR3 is CASSAGTRQTRLSNQPQHF. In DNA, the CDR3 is TGTGCCAGCAGTGCCGGAACCAGACAGACTCGGCTAAGCAATCAGCCCCAGCATTTT.

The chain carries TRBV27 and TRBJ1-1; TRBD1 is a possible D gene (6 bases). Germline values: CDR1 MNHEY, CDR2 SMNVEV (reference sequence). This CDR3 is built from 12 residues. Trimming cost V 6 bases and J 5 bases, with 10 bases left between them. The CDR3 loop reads CASRGTPTEAFF. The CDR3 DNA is TGTGCCAGCAGGGGGACACCGACTGAAGCTTTCTTT.

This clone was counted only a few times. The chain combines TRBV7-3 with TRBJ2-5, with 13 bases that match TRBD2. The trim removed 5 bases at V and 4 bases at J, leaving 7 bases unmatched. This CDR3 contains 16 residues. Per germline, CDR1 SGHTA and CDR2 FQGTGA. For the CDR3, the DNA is TGTGCCAGCAGCCCCGGACTAGCGGGGGCTGTAGAGACCCAGTACTTC. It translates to CASSPGLAGAVETQYF.

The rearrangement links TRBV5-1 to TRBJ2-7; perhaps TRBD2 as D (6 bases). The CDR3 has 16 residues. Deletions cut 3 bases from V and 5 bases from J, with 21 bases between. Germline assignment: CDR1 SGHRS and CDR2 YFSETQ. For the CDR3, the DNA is TGCGCCAGCAGCTGGGCTGTTGGGGGAGGAATCAACGAGCAGTACTTC. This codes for CASSWAVGGGINEQYF.

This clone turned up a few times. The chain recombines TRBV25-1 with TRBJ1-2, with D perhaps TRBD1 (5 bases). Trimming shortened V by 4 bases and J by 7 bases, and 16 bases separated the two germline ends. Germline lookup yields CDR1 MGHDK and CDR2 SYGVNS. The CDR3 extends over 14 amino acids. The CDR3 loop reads CASSAEGRRIGYTF. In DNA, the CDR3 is TGTGCCAGCAGTGCCGAGGGACGGAGAATTGGCTACACCTTC.

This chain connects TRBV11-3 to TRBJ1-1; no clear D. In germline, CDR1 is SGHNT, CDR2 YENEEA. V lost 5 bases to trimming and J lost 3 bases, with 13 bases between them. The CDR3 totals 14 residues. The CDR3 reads CASSLDNLYTEAFF. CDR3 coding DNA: TGTGCCAGCAGCCTTGACAACTTGTACACTGAAGCTTTCTTT. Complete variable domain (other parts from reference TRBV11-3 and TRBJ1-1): EAGVVQSPRYKIIEKKQPVAFWCNPISGHNTLYWYLQNLGQGPELLIRYENEEAVDDSQLPKDRFSAERLKGVDSTLKIQPAELGDSAVYLCASSLDNLYTEAFFGQGTRLTVV.

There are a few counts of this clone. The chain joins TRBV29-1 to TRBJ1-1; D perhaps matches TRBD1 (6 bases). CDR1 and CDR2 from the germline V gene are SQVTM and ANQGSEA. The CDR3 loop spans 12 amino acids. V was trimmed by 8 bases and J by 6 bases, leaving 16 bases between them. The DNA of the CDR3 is TGCAGCTCCGGCCGGGGGGGGCCTGAAGCTTTCTTT. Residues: CSSGRGGPEAFF.

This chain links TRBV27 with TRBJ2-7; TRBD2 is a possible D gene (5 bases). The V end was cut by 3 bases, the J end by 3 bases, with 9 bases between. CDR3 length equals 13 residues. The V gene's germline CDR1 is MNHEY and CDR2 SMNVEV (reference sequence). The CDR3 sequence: CASSFDYRYEQYF. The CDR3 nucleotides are TGTGCCAGCAGTTTTGACTACCGCTACGAGCAGTACTTC.

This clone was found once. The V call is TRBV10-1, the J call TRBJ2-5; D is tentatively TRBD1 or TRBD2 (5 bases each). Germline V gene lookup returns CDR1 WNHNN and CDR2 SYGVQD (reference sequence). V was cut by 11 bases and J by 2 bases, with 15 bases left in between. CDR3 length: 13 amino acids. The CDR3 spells CALIEGKQETQYF. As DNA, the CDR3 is TGCGCCCTCATTGAGGGGAAACAAGAGACCCAGTACTTC.

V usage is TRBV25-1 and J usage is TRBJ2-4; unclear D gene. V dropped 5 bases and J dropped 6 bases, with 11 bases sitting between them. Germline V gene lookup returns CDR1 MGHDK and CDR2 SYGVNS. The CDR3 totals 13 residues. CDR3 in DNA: TGTGCCAGCAGTCCCTTCGCCGGAAACATTCAGTACTTC. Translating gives CASSPFAGNIQYF.

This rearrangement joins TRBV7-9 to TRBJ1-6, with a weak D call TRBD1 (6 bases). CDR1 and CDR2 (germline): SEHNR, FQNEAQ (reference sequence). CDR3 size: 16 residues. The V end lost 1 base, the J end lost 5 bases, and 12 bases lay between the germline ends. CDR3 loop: CASSLVLDRDNSPLHF. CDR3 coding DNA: TGTGCCAGCAGCTTAGTTCTGGACAGAGATAATTCACCCCTCCACTTT.

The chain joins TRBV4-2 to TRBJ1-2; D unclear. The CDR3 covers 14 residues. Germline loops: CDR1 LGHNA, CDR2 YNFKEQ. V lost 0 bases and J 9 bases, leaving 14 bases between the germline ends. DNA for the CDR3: TGTGCCAGCAGCCAAGAGCCAGACTCCTGGAGCTACACCTTC. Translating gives CASSQEPDSWSYTF.

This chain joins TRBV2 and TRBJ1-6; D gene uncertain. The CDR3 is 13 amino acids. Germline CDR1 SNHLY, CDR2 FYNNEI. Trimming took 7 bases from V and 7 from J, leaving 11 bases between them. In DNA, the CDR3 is TGTGCCAGCACCACTGACCTCAATTCACCCCTCCACTTT. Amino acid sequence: CASTTDLNSPLHF.

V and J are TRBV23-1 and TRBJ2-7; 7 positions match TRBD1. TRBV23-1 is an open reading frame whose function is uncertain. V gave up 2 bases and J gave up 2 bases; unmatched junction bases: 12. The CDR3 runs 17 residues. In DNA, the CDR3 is TGCGCCAGCAGTCAAACTGGGACAGAGATTGAAACCTACGAGCAGTACGTC. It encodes CASSQTGTEIETYEQYV.

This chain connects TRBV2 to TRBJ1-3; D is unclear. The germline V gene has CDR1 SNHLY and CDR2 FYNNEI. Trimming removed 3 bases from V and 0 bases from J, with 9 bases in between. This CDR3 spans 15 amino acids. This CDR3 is CASSEDLSSGNTIYF. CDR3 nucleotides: TGTGCCAGCAGTGAGGATCTAAGCTCTGGAAACACCATATATTTT.

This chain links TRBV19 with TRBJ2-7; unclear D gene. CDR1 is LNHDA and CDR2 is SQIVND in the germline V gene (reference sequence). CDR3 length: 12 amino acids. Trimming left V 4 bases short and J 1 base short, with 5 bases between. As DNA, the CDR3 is TGTGCCAGTAGTACGGATTCCTACGAGCAGTACTTC. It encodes CASSTDSYEQYF.

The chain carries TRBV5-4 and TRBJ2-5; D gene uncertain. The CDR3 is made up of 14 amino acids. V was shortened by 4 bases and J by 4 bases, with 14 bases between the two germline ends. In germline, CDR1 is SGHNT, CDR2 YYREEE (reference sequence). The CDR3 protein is CASSRATGIETQYF. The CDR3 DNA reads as TGTGCCAGCAGCCGAGCCACTGGTATAGAGACCCAGTACTTC.

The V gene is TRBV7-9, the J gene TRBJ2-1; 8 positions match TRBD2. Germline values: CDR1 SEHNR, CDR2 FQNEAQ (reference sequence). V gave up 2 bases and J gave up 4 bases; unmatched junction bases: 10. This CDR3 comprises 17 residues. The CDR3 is CASSLQPGGRAYNEQFF. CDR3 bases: TGTGCCAGCAGCTTACAACCGGGGGGGCGGGCTTACAATGAGCAGTTCTTC.

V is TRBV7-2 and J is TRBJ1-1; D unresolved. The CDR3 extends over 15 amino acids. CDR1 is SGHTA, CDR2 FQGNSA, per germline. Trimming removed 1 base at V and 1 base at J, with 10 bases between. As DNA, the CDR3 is TGTGCCAGCAGCTTAGACGGTCAGTGGAACACTGAAGCTTTCTTT. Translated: CASSLDGQWNTEAFF.